The 9 T cell receptor beta chains presented below share a single source sample, sequenced in a study of blood T cell repertoires in COVID-19. Only in-frame clones appear in the TCRdb table, and some are missing; sequencing was by immunoSEQ multiplex PCR. This table has 240,000 or so clones, about nine tenths appearing once. Specimen: peripheral blood. The receptors here all came from a man in his sixties with acute or convalescent COVID-19.

This chain links TRBV4-2 with TRBJ1-5, with 12 nucleotides matching TRBD1. The CDR3 spans 17 residues. J lost 5 bases, V lost 4 bases, and 9 bases had no gene match. The germline gives CDR1 LGHNA, CDR2 YNFKEQ. For the CDR3, the DNA is TGTGCCAGCAGCCGGGGACAGGGGGCGCCGATCGATCAGCCCCAGCATTTT. It translates to CASSRGQGAPIDQPQHF.

The genes are TRBV27 and TRBJ1-2; D is possibly TRBD1 (6 bases). CDR3 length equals 13 residues. Germline V gene lookup returns CDR1 MNHEY and CDR2 SMNVEV (reference sequence). The ends were cut back, 6 bases at V and 4 bases at J, with 12 bases in the middle. CDR3 nucleotide sequence: TGTGCCAGCAGCACCACAGGGTCCTATGGCTACACCTTC. It translates to CASSTTGSYGYTF.

This chain connects TRBV7-9 to TRBJ2-5, with D uncertain. V was clipped by 1 base and J by 1 base, with 13 bases between them. The CDR3 contains 16 residues. The germline CDR1 and CDR2 sequences are SEHNR and FQNEAQ (reference sequence). The CDR3 loop reads CASSLGPHSSQETQYF. DNA for the CDR3: TGTGCCAGCAGCTTAGGCCCCCACAGCAGCCAAGAGACCCAGTACTTC.

This clone is a singleton in its sample. This chain joins TRBV6-2 or TRBV6-3 and TRBJ2-7; D might be TRBD1 (5 bases). The length of the CDR3 is 13 residues. The V and J ends lost 4 bases and 2 bases respectively, with 9 bases between them. Germline CDR1 and CDR2: MNHEY and SVGEGT. DNA of the CDR3: TGTGCCAGCAGTTCGGCAGGGACCTACGAGCAGTACTTC. It specifies CASSSAGTYEQYF.

This clone turned up a few times. The chain carries TRBV6-5 and TRBJ1-6; tentative D call: TRBD1 (5 bases). Trimming cost V 6 bases and J 7 bases, with 7 bases left between them. The CDR3 consists of 12 residues. CDR1 and CDR2 (germline): MNHEY, SVGAGI. The CDR3 loop is CASSRTNSPLHF. CDR3 sequence (DNA): TGTGCCAGCAGCCGGACAAATTCACCCCTCCACTTT.

This clone has a handful of counts. V and J are TRBV11-3 and TRBJ2-2; tentatively, D is TRBD1 (6 bases). There are 15 residues in the CDR3. The ends were cut back, 5 bases at V and 2 bases at J, with 12 bases in the middle. Germline V gives CDR1 SGHNT, CDR2 YENEEA. CDR3 sequence (DNA): TGTGCCAGCAGCCCCCACAGGGCAAACACCGGGGAGCTGTTTTTT. This codes for CASSPHRANTGELFF. Based on the CDR3 plus reference TRBV11-3 and TRBJ2-2, the full variable domain is EAGVVQSPRYKIIEKKQPVAFWCNPISGHNTLYWYLQNLGQGPELLIRYENEEAVDDSQLPKDRFSAERLKGVDSTLKIQPAELGDSAVYLCASSPHRANTGELFFGEGSRLTVL.

V gene TRBV28 combines with J gene TRBJ2-1; D gene unclear. The CDR3 runs to 14 residues. Germline CDR1 is MDHEN and CDR2 is SYDVKM. V lost 6 bases to trimming and J lost 0 bases, with 9 bases between them. The CDR3 loop is CASRGSSSYNEQFF. The CDR3, as DNA: TGTGCCAGCAGGGGCAGCAGCTCCTACAATGAGCAGTTCTTC.

V usage is TRBV6-5 and J usage is TRBJ2-1, with D perhaps matching TRBD2 (5 bases). Germline loops: CDR1 MNHEY, CDR2 SVGAGI. CDR3 length: 12 amino acids. Trimming left V 7 bases short and J 7 bases short, with 11 bases between. The chain's CDR3 is CASTGVENEQFF. As DNA, the CDR3 is TGTGCCAGCACCGGGGTTGAGAATGAGCAGTTCTTC.

V gene TRBV6-2 or TRBV6-3 combines with J gene TRBJ2-3; 12 bases are a match to TRBD1. CDR1 is MNHEY and CDR2 is SVGEGT in the germline V gene. This CDR3 is 16 amino acids long. The trim removed 2 bases at V and 9 bases at J, leaving 9 bases unmatched. CDR3 sequence (DNA): TGTGCCAGCAGTTACGAGGGGACAGGGGGCGCGTGGACGCAGTATTTT. Translating it yields CASSYEGTGGAWTQYF.